Included here is one T cell receptor beta chain sequence, with context. The target antigen is unknown. The CDR3 is 14 amino acids. CDR1 and CDR2 from the germline V gene are MNHNS and SASEGT. V lost 7 bases to trimming and J lost 4 bases; unmatched junction nucleotides: 7. This sample stems from a study of vaccination and CD4 T cells after COVID-19. The wider study: Overlapping spike peptides of SARS-CoV-2, HCoV-NL63, HCoV-OC43 and HCoV-229E were used, and cells were stimulated with them.

The Oncomine TCR Beta short-read assay sequenced DNA from cultured CD4+ T cells. The genomic DNA was obtained from cultured CD4+ T cells by extraction with the QIAamp micro DNA kit. TCRdb called the PCR reads again in MiXCR, with one record for every CDR3 protein. The sample yields 21,000 or so distinct CDR3 sequences, roughly 54% seen once. As for treatment: 10-day PBMC culture with coronavirus spike peptide pools or control peptides (ViraFEST assay). This receptor was taken from a human donor who had recovered from COVID-19. The chain employs TRBV6-1 and TRBJ1-3, with TRBD1 matching over 7 bases. Material: CD4+ T cells from blood, cultured in vitro. The CDR3 sequence is CASTKTGTGNTIYF. The CDR3 region has the DNA TGTGCCAGCACCAAGACAGGGACCGGAAACACCATATATTTT.